Below, 18 T cell receptor beta chains from the same sample are listed, as sequenced in a study of blood T cell repertoires in COVID-19. Assay used: immunoSEQ multiplex PCR; TCRdb lists only in-frame clones, some missing. The sample lists about 180,000 clones; approximately 85% were seen once. Sequences were obtained from peripheral blood. All receptors derive from a man in his fifties or sixties with acute or convalescent COVID-19.

The chain couples TRBV19 to TRBJ1-5; 9 nucleotides align to TRBD1. V dropped 6 bases and J dropped 0; count of bases not matched to a gene: 3. CDR1 and CDR2 from the germline V gene are LNHDA and SQIVND (reference sequence). There are 15 residues in the CDR3. The CDR3 loop reads CASRTTGGSNQPQHF. The CDR3 DNA reads TGTGCCAGTAGGACGACAGGGGGTAGCAATCAGCCCCAGCATTTT.

The chain has TRBV21-1 and TRBJ1-2; the table's D call, TRBD1, has no DNA check behind it. TRBV21-1 is termed a pseudogene. CDR3 length: 17 residues. CDR3 in DNA: TGTGCCAGCAGCAAAGTCAGGCGGGACAGGGAACAATATGGCTACACCTTC. Protein sequence: CASSKVRRDREQYGYTF.

The J gene is TRBJ2-4, the V gene TRBV4-3; 10 bases are shared with TRBD2. CDR3 length: 18 amino acids. From germline, CDR1 is LGHNA and CDR2 YSLEER. The V gene end was trimmed by 4 bases and the J gene end by 2 bases; junction bases not matched to a gene: 11. The CDR3 region is CASSPGTSASGTKNIQYF. CDR3 DNA: TGCGCCAGCAGCCCCGGGACTAGCGCTTCCGGCACCAAAAACATTCAGTACTTC.

The table lists this clone with a count of one. The chain carries TRBV5-1 and TRBJ2-7; 13 nucleotides align to TRBD2. Per the germline V gene, CDR1 is SGHRS and CDR2 is YFSETQ. The CDR3 length is 15 residues. Trimming cost V 0 bases and J 4 bases; bases outside gene matches: 1. As DNA, the CDR3 is TGCGCCAGCAGCTTGGCACTAGCGGGAGGGTACGAGCAGTACTTC. Translation: CASSLALAGGYEQYF.

The V gene is TRBV18, the J gene TRBJ1-5; 7 bases match TRBD1. Germline V gene data show CDR1 as KGHSH and CDR2 as LQKENI. The CDR3 length is 14 residues. The trim removed 4 bases at V and 1 base at J, leaving 1 base unmatched. The CDR3 loop reads CASSQGASNQPQHF. The DNA for the CDR3 is TGTGCCAGCTCACAGGGGGCGAGCAATCAGCCCCAGCATTTT.

The genes are TRBV2 and TRBJ2-7, with 10 nucleotides matching TRBD2. The V gene end was trimmed by 4 bases and the J gene end by 3 bases; junction bases not matched to a gene: 12. This CDR3 contains 17 residues. CDR1 and CDR2 (germline): SNHLY, FYNNEI. CDR3 bases: TGTGCCAGCAGTGGGGTTGGTAGCGGGAGGACAAACTACGAGCAGTACTTC. Translating gives CASSGVGSGRTNYEQYF.

This chain joins TRBV6-5 and TRBJ1-1, with TRBD1 identical over 7 bases. In germline, CDR1 is MNHEY, CDR2 SVGAGI. The junction had 10 bases not matched to a gene; V was cut back by 7 bases and J by 2 bases. The CDR3 extends over 15 amino acids. The CDR3 sequence: CASKGGFPLNTEAFF. Written as DNA, the CDR3 is TGTGCCAGCAAAGGGGGCTTTCCTCTAAACACTGAAGCTTTCTTT.

The rearrangement joins TRBV27 to TRBJ2-5; 13 nucleotides agree with TRBD2. Trimming took 5 bases from V and 5 from J; bases not matched to a gene: 8. Germline-derived CDR1 and CDR2 are MNHEY and SMNVEV (reference sequence). The CDR3 has 16 residues. In nucleotides, the CDR3 is TGTGCCAGCAGTGTACTAGCGGGAGGGCCCCGGGAGACCCAGTACTTC. Translating gives CASSVLAGGPRETQYF.

The rearrangement joins TRBV28 to TRBJ1-5; D perhaps matches TRBD1 (6 bases). The CDR3 runs 16 residues. V dropped 7 bases and J dropped 0 bases, with 16 bases sitting between them. Germline CDR1 reads MDHEN; CDR2 reads SYDVKM. CDR3 amino acids: CASTPGTLYSNQPQHF. For the CDR3, the DNA is TGTGCCAGCACTCCCGGGACACTCTATAGCAATCAGCCCCAGCATTTT.

V gene TRBV7-6 combines with J gene TRBJ2-5; 10 bases fit TRBD2. J was trimmed by 1 base and V by 5 bases; bases with no gene match: 13. Germline CDR1 and CDR2: SGHVS and FNYEAQ. CDR3 size: 18 residues. The CDR3 DNA sequence: TGTGCCAGCAGCCCCTCCCCTGGACTAGCGGTTCTCCAAGAGACCCAGTACTTC. Protein: CASSPSPGLAVLQETQYF.

The chain recombines TRBV25-1 with TRBJ2-5; 10 bases match TRBD1. Germline V gives CDR1 MGHDK, CDR2 SYGVNS. The V gene end was trimmed by 3 bases and the J gene end by 5 bases; junction bases not matched to a gene: 15. The CDR3 consists of 18 residues. The CDR3 protein is CASSESSHDRGLKETQYF. The DNA for the CDR3 is TGTGCCAGCAGTGAGAGTTCGCATGACAGGGGGCTGAAGGAGACCCAGTACTTC.

V usage is TRBV19 and J usage is TRBJ2-4; 9 bases are a match to TRBD1. The germline gives CDR1 LNHDA, CDR2 SQIVND (reference sequence). The trim removed 8 bases at V and 2 bases at J, leaving 7 bases unmatched. The CDR3 runs to 15 residues. The CDR3 loop is CASSRDRDTKNIQYF. The CDR3 bases are TGTGCCAGTTCCCGGGACAGGGATACCAAAAACATTCAGTACTTC. Full variable domain (remainder filled in from reference TRBV19 and TRBJ2-4): DGGITQSPKYLFRKEGQNVTLSCEQNLNHDAMYWYRQDPGQGLRLIYYSQIVNDFQKGDIAEGYSVSREKKESFPLTVTSAQKNPTAFYLCASSRDRDTKNIQYFGAGTRLSVL.

The chain carries TRBV5-6 and TRBJ2-1, with 11 bases aligning to TRBD1. Germline loops: CDR1 SGHDT, CDR2 YYEEEE. Trimming at V came to 4 bases and at J to 9 bases, leaving 9 bases not matched to a gene. The CDR3 sequence is 15 residues long. Written as DNA, the CDR3 is TGTGCCAGCAGCACCGGGACAGGGGGACGAAGTGAGCAGTTCTTC. Amino acid sequence: CASSTGTGGRSEQFF.

This chain joins TRBV7-2 and TRBJ2-1; 8 positions match TRBD2. The CDR3 runs 17 residues. In germline, CDR1 is SGHTA, CDR2 FQGNSA. With V trimmed by 4 bases and J by 0 bases, 8 bases remained unmatched. The chain's CDR3 is CASSSRGTRGSYNEQFF. CDR3 coding DNA: TGTGCCAGCAGCTCTCGAGGGACTAGGGGCTCCTACAATGAGCAGTTCTTC.

The chain links TRBV28 to TRBJ1-1; 9 nucleotides align to TRBD1. The CDR3 is made up of 15 amino acids. Per germline, CDR1 MDHEN and CDR2 SYDVKM. Trimming removed 5 bases from V and 4 bases from J; junction bases left unmatched: 8. The CDR3 loop is CASSEPTGGTTEAFF. The CDR3 nucleotides are TGTGCCAGCAGTGAGCCGACAGGGGGTACCACTGAAGCTTTCTTT.

The table lists this clone with a few counts. The gene calls are TRBV15 and TRBJ2-2, with a tentative D call TRBD2 (6 bases). Germline V gene lookup returns CDR1 LNHNV and CDR2 YYDKDF (reference sequence). V was pared by 0 bases and J by 0 bases, with 14 bases between. This CDR3 contains 18 residues. The CDR3 loop is CATSRDSAGASNTGELFF. The CDR3 DNA reads as TGTGCCACCAGCAGAGATTCAGCGGGTGCATCGAACACCGGGGAGCTGTTTTTT.

The gene calls are TRBV19 and TRBJ1-5; no definite D call. Germline V gene sequence: CDR1 LNHDA, CDR2 SQIVND (reference sequence). V was pared by 0 bases and J by 6 bases, with 6 bases between. The CDR3 contains 13 residues. The CDR3 region is CASSIEEGQPQHF. The CDR3 nucleotides are TGTGCCAGTAGTATAGAAGAGGGTCAGCCCCAGCATTTT.

The chain recombines TRBV27 with TRBJ2-7; 10 bases are shared with TRBD2. The J segment lost 4 bases and the V segment lost 5 bases, leaving 17 bases of the junction unmatched. Germline-derived CDR1 and CDR2 are MNHEY and SMNVEV (reference sequence). There are 18 residues in the CDR3. CDR3 amino acids: CASSAKGTNSGRTYEQYF. CDR3 coding DNA: TGTGCCAGCAGTGCGAAGGGGACCAATAGCGGGAGGACGTACGAGCAGTACTTC.